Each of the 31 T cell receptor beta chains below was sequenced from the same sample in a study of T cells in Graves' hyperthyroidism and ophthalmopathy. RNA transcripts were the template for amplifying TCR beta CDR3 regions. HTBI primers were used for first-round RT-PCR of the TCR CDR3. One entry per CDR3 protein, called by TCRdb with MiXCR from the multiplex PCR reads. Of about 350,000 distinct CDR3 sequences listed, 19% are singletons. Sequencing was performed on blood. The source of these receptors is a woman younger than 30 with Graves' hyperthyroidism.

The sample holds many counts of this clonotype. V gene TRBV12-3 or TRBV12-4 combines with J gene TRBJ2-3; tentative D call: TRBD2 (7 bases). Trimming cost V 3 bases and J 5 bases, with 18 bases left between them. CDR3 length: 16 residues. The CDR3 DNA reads TGTGCCAGCAGTTTGTGGCAAGGGGGGGGCAGAGATACGCAGTATTTT. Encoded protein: CASSLWQGGGRDTQYF.

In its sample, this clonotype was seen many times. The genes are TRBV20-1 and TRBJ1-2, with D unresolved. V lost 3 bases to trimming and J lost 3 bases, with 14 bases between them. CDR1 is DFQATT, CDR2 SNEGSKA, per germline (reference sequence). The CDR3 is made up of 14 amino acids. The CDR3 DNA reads TGCAGTGCTAGTGTGCCGGCGGAGGACTATGGCTACACCTTC. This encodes CSASVPAEDYGYTF.

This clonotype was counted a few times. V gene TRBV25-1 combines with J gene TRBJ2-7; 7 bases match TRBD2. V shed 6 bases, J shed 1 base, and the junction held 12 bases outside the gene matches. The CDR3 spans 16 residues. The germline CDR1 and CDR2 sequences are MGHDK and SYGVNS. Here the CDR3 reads CASSDTGAGASYEQYF. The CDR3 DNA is TGTGCCAGCAGCGACACTGGGGCGGGAGCGTCCTACGAGCAGTACTTC.

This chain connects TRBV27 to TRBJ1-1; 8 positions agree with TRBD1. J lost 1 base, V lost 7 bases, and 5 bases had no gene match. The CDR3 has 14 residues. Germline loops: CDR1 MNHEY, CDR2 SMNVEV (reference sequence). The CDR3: CASNPGGQNTEAFF. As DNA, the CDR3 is TGTGCCAGCAACCCAGGGGGCCAGAACACTGAAGCTTTCTTT.

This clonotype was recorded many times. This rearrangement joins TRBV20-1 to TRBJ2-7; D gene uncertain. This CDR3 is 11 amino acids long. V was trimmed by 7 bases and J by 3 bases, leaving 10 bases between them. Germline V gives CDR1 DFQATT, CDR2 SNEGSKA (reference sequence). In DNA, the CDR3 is TGCAGTGGCGTCACCAACTACGAGCAGTACGTC. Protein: CSGVTNYEQYV.

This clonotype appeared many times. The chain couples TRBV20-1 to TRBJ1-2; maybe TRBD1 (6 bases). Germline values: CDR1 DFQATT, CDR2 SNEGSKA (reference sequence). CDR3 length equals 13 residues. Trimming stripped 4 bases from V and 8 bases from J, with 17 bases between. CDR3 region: CSAIYRVFSGYTF. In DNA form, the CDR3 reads TGCAGTGCTATTTACAGGGTTTTTTCAGGCTACACCTTC.

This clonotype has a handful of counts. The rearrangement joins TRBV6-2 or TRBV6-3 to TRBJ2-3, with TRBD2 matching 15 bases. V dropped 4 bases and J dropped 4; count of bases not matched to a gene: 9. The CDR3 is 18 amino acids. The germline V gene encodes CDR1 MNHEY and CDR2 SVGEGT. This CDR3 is CASSSRTSGGAGADTQYF. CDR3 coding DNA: TGTGCCAGCAGTTCTCGGACTAGCGGGGGGGCAGGAGCAGATACGCAGTATTTT.

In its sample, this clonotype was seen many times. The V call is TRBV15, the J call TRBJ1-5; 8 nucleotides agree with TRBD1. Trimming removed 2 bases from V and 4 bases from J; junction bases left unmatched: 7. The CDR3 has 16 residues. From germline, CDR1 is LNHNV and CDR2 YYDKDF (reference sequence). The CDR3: CATSRKRTGGNQPQHF. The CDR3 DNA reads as TGTGCCACCAGCAGAAAGCGTACAGGGGGAAATCAGCCCCAGCATTTT.

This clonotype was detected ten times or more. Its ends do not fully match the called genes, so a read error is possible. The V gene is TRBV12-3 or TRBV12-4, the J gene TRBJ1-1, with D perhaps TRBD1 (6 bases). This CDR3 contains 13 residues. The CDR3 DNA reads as TGTGCCAGCAGTTTCGTTCTTCGGACAGAAGTTTTCTTT. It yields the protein CASSFVLRTEVFF.

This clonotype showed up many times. The CDR3 protein is CSARAPKGIPPEAFF. Here the CDR3 DNA reads TGCAGTGCTAGAGCCCCAAAGGGGATCCCCCCTGAAGCTTTCTTT. This sequence joins TRBV20-1 and TRBJ1-1, with TRBD1 as a possible D gene (5 bases). Germline V lookup: CDR1 DFQATT, CDR2 SNEGSKA (reference sequence). V dropped 1 base and J dropped 6 bases, with 18 bases sitting between them. The CDR3 runs to 15 residues.

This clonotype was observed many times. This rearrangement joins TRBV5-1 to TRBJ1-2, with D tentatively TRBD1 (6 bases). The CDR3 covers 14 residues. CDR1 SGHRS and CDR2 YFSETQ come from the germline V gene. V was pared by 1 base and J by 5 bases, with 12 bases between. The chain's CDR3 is CASSLSQGLYGYTF. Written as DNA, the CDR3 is TGCGCCAGCAGCTTGTCACAGGGCTTGTATGGCTACACCTTC.

In DNA, the CDR3 is TGCGCCAGCAGCCACTCTGGAGCGGGGGGGGAGCTGTTTTTT. This sequence encodes CASSHSGAGGELFF. The chain joins TRBV4-1 to TRBJ2-2; 7 nucleotides line up with TRBD2. The CDR3 consists of 14 residues. Trimming removed 3 bases from V and 8 bases from J; junction bases left unmatched: 6. CDR1 is MGHRA and CDR2 is YSYEKL in the germline V gene.

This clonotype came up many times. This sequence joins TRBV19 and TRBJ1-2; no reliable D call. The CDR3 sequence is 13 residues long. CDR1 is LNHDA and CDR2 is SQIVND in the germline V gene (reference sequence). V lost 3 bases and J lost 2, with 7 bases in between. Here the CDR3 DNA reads TGTGCCAGTAGTATTTCCAGGAACTATGGCTACACCTTC. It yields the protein CASSISRNYGYTF. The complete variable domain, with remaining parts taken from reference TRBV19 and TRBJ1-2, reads DGGITQSPKYLFRKEGQNVTLSCEQNLNHDAMYWYRQDPGQGLRLIYYSQIVNDFQKGDIAEGYSVSREKKESFPLTVTSAQKNPTAFYLCASSISRNYGYTFGSGTRLTVV.

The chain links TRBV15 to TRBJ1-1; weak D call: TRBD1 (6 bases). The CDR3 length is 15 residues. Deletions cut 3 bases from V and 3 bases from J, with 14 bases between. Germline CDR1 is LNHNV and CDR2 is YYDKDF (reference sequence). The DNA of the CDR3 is TGTGCCACCAGCAGGGCATCAGGGGACCACACTGAAGCTTTCTTT. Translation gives CATSRASGDHTEAFF.

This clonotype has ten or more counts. CDR3 loop: CASSLGQLNQPQHF. CDR3 bases: TGCGCCAGCAGCCTGGGACAGCTTAATCAGCCCCAGCATTTT. The genes are TRBV5-1 and TRBJ1-5, with 7 bases matching TRBD1. The germline V gene encodes CDR1 SGHRS and CDR2 YFSETQ. V lost 4 bases, J lost 4 bases, and 5 bases stayed unmatched. The CDR3 is 14 residues long. The full variable domain, with the rest looked up from reference TRBV5-1 and TRBJ1-5, is KAGVTQTPRYLIKTRGQQVTLSCSPISGHRSVSWYQQTPGQGLQFLFEYFSETQRNKGNFPGRFSGRQFSNSRSEMNVSTLELGDSALYLCASSLGQLNQPQHFGDGTRLSIL.

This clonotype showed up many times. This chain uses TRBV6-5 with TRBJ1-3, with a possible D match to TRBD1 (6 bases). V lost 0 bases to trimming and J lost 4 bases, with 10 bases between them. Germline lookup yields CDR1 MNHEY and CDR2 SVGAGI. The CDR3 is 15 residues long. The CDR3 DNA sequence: TGTGCCAGCAGTTACTCTCCAGGGGCCGGAAACACCATATATTTT. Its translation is CASSYSPGAGNTIYF.

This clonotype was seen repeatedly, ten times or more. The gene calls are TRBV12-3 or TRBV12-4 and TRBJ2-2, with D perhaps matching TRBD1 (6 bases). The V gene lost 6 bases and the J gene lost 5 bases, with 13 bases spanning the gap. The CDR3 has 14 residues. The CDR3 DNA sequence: TGTGCCAGCAGCTTTGGACAGATTACCGGGGAGCTGTTTTTT. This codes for CASSFGQITGELFF.

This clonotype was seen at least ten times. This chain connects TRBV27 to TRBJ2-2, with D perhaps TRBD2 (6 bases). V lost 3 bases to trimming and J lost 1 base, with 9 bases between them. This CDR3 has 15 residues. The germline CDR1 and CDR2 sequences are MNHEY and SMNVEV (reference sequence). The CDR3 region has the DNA TGTGCCAGCAGTTTTTCCGGGAGGAACACCGGGGAGCTGTTTTTT. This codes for CASSFSGRNTGELFF.

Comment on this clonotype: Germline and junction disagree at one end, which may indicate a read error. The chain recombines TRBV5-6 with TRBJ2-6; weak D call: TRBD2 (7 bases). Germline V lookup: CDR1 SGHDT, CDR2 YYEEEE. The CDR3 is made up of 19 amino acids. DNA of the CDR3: TGTGGCAGCAGCTGGGGGCCGTTGGGAGGGAACTCTGGGGCCAACGTCCTGACTTTC. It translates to CGSSWGPLGGNSGANVLTF.

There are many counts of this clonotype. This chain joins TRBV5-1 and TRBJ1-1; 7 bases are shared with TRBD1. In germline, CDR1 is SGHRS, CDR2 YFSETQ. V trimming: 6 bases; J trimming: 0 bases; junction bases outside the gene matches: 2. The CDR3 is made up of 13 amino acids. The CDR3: CASMTGMNTEAFF. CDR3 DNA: TGCGCCAGCATGACAGGGATGAACACTGAAGCTTTCTTT.

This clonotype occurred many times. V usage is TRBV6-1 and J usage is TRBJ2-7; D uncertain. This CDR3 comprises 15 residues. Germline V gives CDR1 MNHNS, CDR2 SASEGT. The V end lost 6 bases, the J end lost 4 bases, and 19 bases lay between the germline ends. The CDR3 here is CASSRSYQVDYEQYF. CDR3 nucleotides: TGTGCCAGCAGCCGGAGTTATCAGGTGGATTACGAGCAGTACTTC.

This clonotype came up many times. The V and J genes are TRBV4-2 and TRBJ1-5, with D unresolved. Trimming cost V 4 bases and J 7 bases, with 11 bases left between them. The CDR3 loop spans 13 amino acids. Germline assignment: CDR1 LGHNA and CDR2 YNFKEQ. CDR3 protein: CASSPPEDQPQHF. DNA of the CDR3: TGTGCCAGCAGCCCCCCCGAAGACCAGCCCCAGCATTTT.

This CDR3 is CASIGTSGDANTGELFF. The CDR3 DNA follows: TGTGCCTCGATAGGAACTAGCGGGGACGCGAACACCGGGGAGCTGTTTTTT. The chain carries TRBV19 and TRBJ2-2; 10 bases map to TRBD2. CDR1 is LNHDA, CDR2 SQIVND, per germline (reference sequence). V dropped 11 bases and J dropped 0; count of bases not matched to a gene: 12. CDR3 length: 17 residues.

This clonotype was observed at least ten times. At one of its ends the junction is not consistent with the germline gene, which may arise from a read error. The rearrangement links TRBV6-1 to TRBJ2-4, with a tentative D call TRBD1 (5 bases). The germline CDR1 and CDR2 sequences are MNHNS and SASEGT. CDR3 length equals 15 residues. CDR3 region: CASREGVEFKNIQYF. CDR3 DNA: TGTGCCAGCAGAGAAGGGGTGGAATTTAAAAACATTCAGTACTTC.

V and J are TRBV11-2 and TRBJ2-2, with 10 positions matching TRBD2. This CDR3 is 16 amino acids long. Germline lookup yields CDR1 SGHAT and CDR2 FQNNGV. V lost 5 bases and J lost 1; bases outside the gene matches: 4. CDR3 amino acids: CASSHRTSGNTGELFF. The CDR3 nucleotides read TGTGCCAGCAGCCACAGGACTAGCGGGAACACCGGGGAGCTGTTTTTT.

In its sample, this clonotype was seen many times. This CDR3 reads CASSPLPGFYGYTF. The CDR3 bases are TGTGCCAGCTCACCACTGCCCGGATTCTATGGCTACACCTTC. The V gene is TRBV18, the J gene TRBJ1-2; D gene ambiguous. Per germline, CDR1 KGHSH and CDR2 LQKENI. V shed 1 base and J shed 4 bases, with 10 bases lying between them. CDR3 length equals 14 residues.

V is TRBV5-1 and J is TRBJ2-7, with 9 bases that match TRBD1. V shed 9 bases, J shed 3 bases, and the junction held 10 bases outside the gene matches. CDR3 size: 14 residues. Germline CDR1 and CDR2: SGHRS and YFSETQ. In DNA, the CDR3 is TGCGCCACCAAGACCGGGACAGGGATCTACGAGCAGTACTTC. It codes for CATKTGTGIYEQYF.

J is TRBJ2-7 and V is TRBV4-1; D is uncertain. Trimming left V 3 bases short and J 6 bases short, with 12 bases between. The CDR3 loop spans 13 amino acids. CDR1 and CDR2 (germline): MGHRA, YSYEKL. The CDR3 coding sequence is TGCGCCAGCAGCCACCCGTGGGCCCTCGAGCAGTACTTC. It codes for CASSHPWALEQYF.

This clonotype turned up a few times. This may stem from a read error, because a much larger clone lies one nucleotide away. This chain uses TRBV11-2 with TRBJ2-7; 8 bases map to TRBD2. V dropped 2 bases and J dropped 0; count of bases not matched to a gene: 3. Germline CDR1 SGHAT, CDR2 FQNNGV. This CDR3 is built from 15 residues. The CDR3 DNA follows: TGTGCCAGCAGCTTATGGGGGACTAGCTCCTACGAGCAGTACTTC. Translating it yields CASSLWGTSSYEQYF.

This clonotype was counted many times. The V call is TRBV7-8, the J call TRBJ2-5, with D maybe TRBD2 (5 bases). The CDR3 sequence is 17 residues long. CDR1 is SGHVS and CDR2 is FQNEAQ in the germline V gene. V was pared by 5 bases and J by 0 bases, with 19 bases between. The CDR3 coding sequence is TGTGCCAGCAGCCCCCGGAGGCTAGCTTGGAACCAAGAGACCCAGTACTTC. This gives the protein CASSPRRLAWNQETQYF.

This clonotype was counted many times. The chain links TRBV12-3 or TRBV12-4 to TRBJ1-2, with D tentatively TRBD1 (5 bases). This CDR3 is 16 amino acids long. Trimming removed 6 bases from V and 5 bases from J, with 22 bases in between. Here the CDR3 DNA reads TGTGCCAGCAGCCTAGCCGGGACCCGAATACTTTATGGCTACACCTTC. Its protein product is CASSLAGTRILYGYTF.